The clone carrying this T cell receptor beta chain was seen at least ten times. The antigen is not known. Each diagnosis was grounded in clinical symptoms, serum thyroxine and TRAb, thyroid ultrasound, and orbital computed tomography. With 2 bases removed from V and 4 bases from J, the gap between germline ends came to 11 bases. The CDR3 extends over 14 amino acids. The germline CDR1 and CDR2 sequences are KGHSH and LQKENI. Authors of the study amplified TCR beta CDR3 regions from RNA transcripts. RT-PCR in the first round (using the HTBI primer set) targeted the TCR CDR3. TCRdb passed the multiplex PCR reads through MiXCR, listing each CDR3 protein once. The table records approximately 350,000 distinct CDR3 sequences, over 12% of them present only once. This entry belongs to a study of T cells in Graves' hyperthyroidism and ophthalmopathy. Study-level points and caveats: Stable hyperthyroidism was told apart from ophthalmopathy by a model built on 13 V-J features.

The chain is built from TRBV18 and TRBJ1-1, with a weak D call TRBD1 (5 bases). The sample comprised blood. The TCR comes from a woman aged 60-70 years with Graves' ophthalmopathy. CDR3 protein: CASSPNGGSTEAFF. The DNA of the CDR3 is TGTGCCAGCTCACCAAATGGGGGAAGCACTGAAGCTTTCTTT.